The T cell receptor beta chain under discussion was sequenced for a study of T cell repertoires in cytomegalovirus infection. Study in general: Signatures in public TCR beta sequences pointed to both CMV infection and matching HLA type. Study conclusions and caveats: Clonotype analysis showed dominance of the ex vivo response by HLA-C-restricted CMV-specific TCR beta clonotypes. The cumulative frequency of public TCR beta families identified carriers of CMV plus the relevant HLA.

MiXCR, applied by TCRdb to the reads, yields one record per CDR3 protein. The data show about 530,000 distinct CDR3 sequences, 26% seen once. To note about this clonotype: Its antigen is undetermined.

CDR3 size: 13 residues. Trimming removed 3 bases from V and 11 bases from J; junction bases left unmatched: 8. Per the germline V gene, CDR1 is MNHEY and CDR2 is SVGAGI. The clonotype originates from a human donor in good health (CMV status not recorded). Some clones in this sample may be carry-over from other donors' samples. The V gene is TRBV6-5, the J gene TRBJ1-1, with 8 bases fitting TRBD1. The sample taken for sequencing was PBMCs. The CDR3 sequence is CASSYGTGTSAFF. As DNA, the CDR3 is TGTGCCAGCAGTTATGGGACAGGAACAAGCGCTTTCTTT.